The clone carrying this TCR beta chain was counted a few times. Its antigen is currently unknown. The CDR3 totals 14 residues. Germline values: CDR1 MGHRA, CDR2 YSYEKL. Trimming took off 0 bases at V and 4 bases at J, with 9 bases between the two ends. This table comes from immunoSEQ multiplex PCR, and its TCRdb copy is limited to in-frame clones, with some not included. The table lists approximately 86,000 clones, about 82% of them singletons. The sample originates from a study of OX40 agonist ivuxolimab in advanced cancers. Study as a whole: Patients' therapy was ivuxolimab, an antibody that acts as an agonist of OX40 (CD134). Patients in dose escalation had liver, melanoma, kidney or head and neck cancers.

Study-level findings and limits: Some nonresponders also had low normalized T-cell clonal expansion. Compared with CD4+, CD8+ T cells on average had more expanded clones.

Material: CD4+ or CD8+ T cells sorted from blood, obtained in a trial of the OX40 agonist ivuxolimab. The clonotype originates from an adult with an advanced solid tumor such as melanoma, head and neck, liver or kidney cancer. The chain joins TRBV4-1 to TRBJ1-2; D not certain. Written as DNA, the CDR3 is TGCGCCAGCAGCCAAGATGGGTCCCTCTATGGCTACACCTTC. Protein product: CASSQDGSLYGYTF.